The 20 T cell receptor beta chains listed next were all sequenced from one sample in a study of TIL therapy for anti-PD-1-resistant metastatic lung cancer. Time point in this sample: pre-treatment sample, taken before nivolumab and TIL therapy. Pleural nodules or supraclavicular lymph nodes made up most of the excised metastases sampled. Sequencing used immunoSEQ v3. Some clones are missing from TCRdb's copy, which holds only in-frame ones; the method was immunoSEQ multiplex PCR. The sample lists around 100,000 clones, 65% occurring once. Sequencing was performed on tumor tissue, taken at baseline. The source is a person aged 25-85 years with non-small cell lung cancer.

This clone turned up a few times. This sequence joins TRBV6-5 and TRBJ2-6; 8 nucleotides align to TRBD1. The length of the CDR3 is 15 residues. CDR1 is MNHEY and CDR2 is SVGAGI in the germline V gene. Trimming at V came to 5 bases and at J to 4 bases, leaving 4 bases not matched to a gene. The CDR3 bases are TGTGCCAGCAGTCCAGGGGGCACAGGGGCCAACGTCCTGACTTTC. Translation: CASSPGGTGANVLTF.

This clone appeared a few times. CDR3 DNA sequence: TGTGCCAGCTCACCACGGGCAGGGGATCAGCCCCAGCATTTT. Protein: CASSPRAGDQPQHF. The chain uses TRBV18 and TRBJ1-5, with a weak D call TRBD1 (6 bases). Germline V gene sequence: CDR1 KGHSH, CDR2 LQKENI. V was pared by 1 base and J by 5 bases, with 9 bases between. The CDR3 loop spans 14 amino acids.

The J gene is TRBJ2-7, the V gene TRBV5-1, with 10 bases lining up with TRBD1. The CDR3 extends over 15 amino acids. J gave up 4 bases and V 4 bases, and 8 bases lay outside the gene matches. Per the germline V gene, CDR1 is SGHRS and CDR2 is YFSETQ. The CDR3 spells CASSATGQGLYEQYF. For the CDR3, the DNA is TGCGCCAGCAGCGCGACGGGACAGGGGTTATACGAGCAGTACTTC. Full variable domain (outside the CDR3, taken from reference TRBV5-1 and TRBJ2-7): KAGVTQTPRYLIKTRGQQVTLSCSPISGHRSVSWYQQTPGQGLQFLFEYFSETQRNKGNFPGRFSGRQFSNSRSEMNVSTLELGDSALYLCASSATGQGLYEQYFGPGTRLTVT.

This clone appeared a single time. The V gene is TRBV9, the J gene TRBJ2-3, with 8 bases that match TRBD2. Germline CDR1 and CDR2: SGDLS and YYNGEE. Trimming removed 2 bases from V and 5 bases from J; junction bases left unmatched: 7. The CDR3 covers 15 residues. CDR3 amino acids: CASSVSGVVIDTQYF. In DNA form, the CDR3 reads TGTGCCAGCAGCGTTAGCGGGGTGGTCATAGATACGCAGTATTTT.

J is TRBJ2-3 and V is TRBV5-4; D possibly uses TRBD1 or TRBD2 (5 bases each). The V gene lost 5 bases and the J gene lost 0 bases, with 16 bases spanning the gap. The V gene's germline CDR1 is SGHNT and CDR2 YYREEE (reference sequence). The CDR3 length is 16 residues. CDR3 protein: CASSFSGTASTDTQYF. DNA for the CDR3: TGTGCCAGCAGTTTCTCCGGGACGGCTAGCACAGATACGCAGTATTTT.

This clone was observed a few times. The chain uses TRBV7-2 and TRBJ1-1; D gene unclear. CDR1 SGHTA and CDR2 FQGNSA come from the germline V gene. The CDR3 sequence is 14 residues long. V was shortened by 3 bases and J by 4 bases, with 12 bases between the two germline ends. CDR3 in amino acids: CASSFFGPSTEAFF. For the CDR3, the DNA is TGTGCCAGCAGCTTCTTTGGCCCAAGCACTGAAGCTTTCTTT.

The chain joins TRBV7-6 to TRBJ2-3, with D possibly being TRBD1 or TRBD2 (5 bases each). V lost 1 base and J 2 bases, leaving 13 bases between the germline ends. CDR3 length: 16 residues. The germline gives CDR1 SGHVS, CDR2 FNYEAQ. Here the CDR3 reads CASSLDVGTVTDTQYF. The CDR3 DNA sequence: TGTGCCAGCAGCTTAGACGTCGGGACGGTCACAGATACGCAGTATTTT.

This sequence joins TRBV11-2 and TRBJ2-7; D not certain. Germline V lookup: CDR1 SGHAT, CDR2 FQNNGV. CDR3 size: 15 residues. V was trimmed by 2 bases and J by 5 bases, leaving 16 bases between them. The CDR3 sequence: CASSLSQVGVDEQYF. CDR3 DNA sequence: TGTGCCAGCAGCTTATCACAAGTTGGAGTGGACGAGCAGTACTTC.

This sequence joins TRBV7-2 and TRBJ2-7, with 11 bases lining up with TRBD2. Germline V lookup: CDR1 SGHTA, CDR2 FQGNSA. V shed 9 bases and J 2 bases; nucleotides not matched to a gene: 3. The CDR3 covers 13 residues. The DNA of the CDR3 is TGTGCCAGTGGGACTAGCGGAACCTACGAGCAGTACTTC. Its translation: CASGTSGTYEQYF.

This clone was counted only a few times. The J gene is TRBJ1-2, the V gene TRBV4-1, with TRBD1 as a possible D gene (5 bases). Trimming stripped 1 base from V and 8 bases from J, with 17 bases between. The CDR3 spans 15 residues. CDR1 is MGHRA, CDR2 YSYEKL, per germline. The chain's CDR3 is CASSQADIPIQGYTF. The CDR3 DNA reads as TGCGCCAGCAGCCAAGCGGACATACCTATTCAGGGCTACACCTTC.

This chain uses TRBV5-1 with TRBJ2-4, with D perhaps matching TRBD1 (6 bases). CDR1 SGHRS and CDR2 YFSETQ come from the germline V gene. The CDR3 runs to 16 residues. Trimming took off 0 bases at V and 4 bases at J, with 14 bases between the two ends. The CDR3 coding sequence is TGCGCCAGCAGCTTGGGGCAGGGGACCCAAAAAAACATTCAGTACTTC. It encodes CASSLGQGTQKNIQYF.

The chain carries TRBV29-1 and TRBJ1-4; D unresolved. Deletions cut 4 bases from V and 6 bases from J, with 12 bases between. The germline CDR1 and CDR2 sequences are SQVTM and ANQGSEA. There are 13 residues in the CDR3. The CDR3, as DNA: TGCAGCGTTGGAATGCTCAAGGATGAAAAACTGTTTTTT. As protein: CSVGMLKDEKLFF.

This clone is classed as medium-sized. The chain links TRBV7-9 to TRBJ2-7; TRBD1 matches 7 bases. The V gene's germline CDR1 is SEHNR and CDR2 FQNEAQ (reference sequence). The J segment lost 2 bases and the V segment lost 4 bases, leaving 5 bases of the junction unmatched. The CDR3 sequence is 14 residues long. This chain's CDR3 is CASSSTGTAYEQYF. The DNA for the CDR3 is TGTGCCAGCAGCTCTACAGGGACAGCCTACGAGCAGTACTTC. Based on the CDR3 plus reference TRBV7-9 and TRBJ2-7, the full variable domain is DTGVSQNPRHKITKRGQNVTFRCDPISEHNRLYWYRQTLGQGPEFLTYFQNEAQLEKSRLLSDRFSAERPKGSFSTLEIQRTEQGDSAMYLCASSSTGTAYEQYFGPGTRLTVT.

The CDR3 region has the DNA TGTGCCAGTCTCCCGAATGACAGGGCTAACTATGGCTACACCTTC. Translating gives CASLPNDRANYGYTF. The chain couples TRBV19 to TRBJ1-2, with 7 positions matching TRBD1. The germline gives CDR1 LNHDA, CDR2 SQIVND (reference sequence). V shed 8 bases and J 0 bases; nucleotides not matched to a gene: 9. The CDR3 has 15 residues.

CDR3 amino acids: CASSQEVSGNQPQHF. CDR3 bases: TGTGCCAGCAGCCAAGAGGTATCAGGCAATCAGCCCCAGCATTTT. The genes are TRBV4-2 and TRBJ1-5; D gene ambiguous. CDR3 length: 15 residues. The germline V gene has CDR1 LGHNA and CDR2 YNFKEQ. Trimming took off 0 bases at V and 2 bases at J, with 8 bases between the two ends.

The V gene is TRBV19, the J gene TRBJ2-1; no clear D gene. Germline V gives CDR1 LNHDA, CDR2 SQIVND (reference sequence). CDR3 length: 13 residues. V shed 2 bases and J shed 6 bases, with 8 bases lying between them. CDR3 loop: CASSISRFNEQFF. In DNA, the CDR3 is TGTGCCAGTAGTATATCCAGATTCAATGAGCAGTTCTTC.

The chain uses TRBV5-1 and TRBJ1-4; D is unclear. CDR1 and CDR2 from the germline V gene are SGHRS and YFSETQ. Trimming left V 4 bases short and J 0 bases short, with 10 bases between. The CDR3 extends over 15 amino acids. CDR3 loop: CASSPGRATNEKLFF. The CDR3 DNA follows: TGCGCCAGCAGCCCGGGTCGCGCAACTAATGAAAAACTGTTTTTT. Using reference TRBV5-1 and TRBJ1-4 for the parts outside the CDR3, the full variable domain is KAGVTQTPRYLIKTRGQQVTLSCSPISGHRSVSWYQQTPGQGLQFLFEYFSETQRNKGNFPGRFSGRQFSNSRSEMNVSTLELGDSALYLCASSPGRATNEKLFFGSGTQLSVL.

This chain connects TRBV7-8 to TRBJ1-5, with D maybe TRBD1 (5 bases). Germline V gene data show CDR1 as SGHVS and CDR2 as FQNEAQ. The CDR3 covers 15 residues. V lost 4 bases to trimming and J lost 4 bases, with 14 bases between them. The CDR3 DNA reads TGTGCCAGCAGCTCCAGAGTCTCAGGGAATCAGCCCCAGCATTTT. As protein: CASSSRVSGNQPQHF.

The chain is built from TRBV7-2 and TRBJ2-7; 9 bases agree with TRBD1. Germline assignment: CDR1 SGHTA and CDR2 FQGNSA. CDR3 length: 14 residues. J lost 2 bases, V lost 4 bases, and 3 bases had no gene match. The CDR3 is CASSSGTGTYEQYF. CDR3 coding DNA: TGTGCCAGCAGCTCCGGGACAGGGACCTACGAGCAGTACTTC.

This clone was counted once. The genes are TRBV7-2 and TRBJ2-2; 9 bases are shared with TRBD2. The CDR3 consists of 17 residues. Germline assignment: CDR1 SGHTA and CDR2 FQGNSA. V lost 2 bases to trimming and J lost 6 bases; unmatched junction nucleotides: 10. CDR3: CASSLRGGGGAPGELFF. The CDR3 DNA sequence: TGTGCCAGCAGCTTACGGGGGGGCGGGGGGGCGCCCGGGGAGCTGTTTTTT.